One T cell receptor (beta chain) is described in this entry. Its antigen is not known. The data derive from a study of CXCR3-negative and CXCR3-positive naive CD8 T cells. Findings of the study overall: Expression of CXCR3 was partially reduced after cryopreservation, and fresh PBMCs were used in most assays. For CXCR3-positive naive cells, TRB CDR3s were more hydrophobic than those of CXCR3-negative naive cells.

It was by 5' RACE with UMI labels that the TRB cDNA libraries were prepared. TCRdb reprocessed the 5' RACE reads, keeping one entry per CDR3 protein, no DNA. The table lists under 75,000 distinct CDR3 sequences, with approximately 4.5% in the top ten. Definition of naive CD8+ T cells rested on a CD45RO-CCR7+CD27+CD95- profile. Per germline, CDR1 DFQATT and CDR2 SNEGSKA (reference sequence). The CDR3 totals 13 residues. The sequenced sample consisted of naive CXCR3- CD8+ T cells from blood. The subset denotes: CD45RO-CCR7+CD27+CD95- naive CD8+ T cells lacking CXCR3 (TNR3-). This chain links TRBV20-1 with TRBJ2-7; TCRdb picks TRBD2, but there is no DNA to check that call. The receptor was derived from a human donor in good health. Some clones in this sample may be carry-over from other donors' samples. The CDR3 spells CSAQKVLSYEQYF.